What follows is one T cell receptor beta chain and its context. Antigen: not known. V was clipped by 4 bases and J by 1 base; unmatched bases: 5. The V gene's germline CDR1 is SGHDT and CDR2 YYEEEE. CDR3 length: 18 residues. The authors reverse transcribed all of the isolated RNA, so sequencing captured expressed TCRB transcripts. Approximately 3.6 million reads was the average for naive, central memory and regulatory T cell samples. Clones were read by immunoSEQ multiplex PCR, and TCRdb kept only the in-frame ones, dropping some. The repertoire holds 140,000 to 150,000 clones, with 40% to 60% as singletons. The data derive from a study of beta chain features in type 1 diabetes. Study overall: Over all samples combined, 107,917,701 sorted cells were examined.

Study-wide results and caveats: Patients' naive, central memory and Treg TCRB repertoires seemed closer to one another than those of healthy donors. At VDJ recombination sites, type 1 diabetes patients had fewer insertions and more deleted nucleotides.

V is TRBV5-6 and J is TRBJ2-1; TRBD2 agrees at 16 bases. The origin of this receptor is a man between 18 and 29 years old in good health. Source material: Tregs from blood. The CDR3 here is CASSKGLAGGWSYNEQFF. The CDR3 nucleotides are TGTGCCAGCAGCAAGGGACTAGCGGGGGGGTGGTCCTACAATGAGCAGTTCTTC.